One and the same sample provided the 25 T cell receptor beta chains below, sequenced in a study of blood T cell repertoires in COVID-19. Clones were read by immunoSEQ multiplex PCR, and TCRdb kept only the in-frame ones, dropping some. This table has roughly 190,000 clones, approximately 81% appearing once. Material for sequencing was peripheral blood. These receptor sequences come from a human donor in a cohort sampled during active COVID-19.

The chain links TRBV2 to TRBJ1-1; D is uncertain. The CDR3 length is 13 residues. The germline gives CDR1 SNHLY, CDR2 FYNNEI. Trimming removed 2 bases at V and 2 bases at J, with 6 bases between. Written as DNA, the CDR3 is TGTGCCAGCAGTGAAACCACTAACACTGAAGCTTTCTTT. Amino acids: CASSETTNTEAFF.

J is TRBJ1-2 and V is TRBV6-5; 7 bases line up with TRBD1. Germline V gene data show CDR1 as MNHEY and CDR2 as SVGAGI. The CDR3 spans 13 residues. J was trimmed by 3 bases and V by 8 bases; bases with no gene match: 6. DNA for the CDR3: TGTGCCAGCGGTACAGGGGACTACTATGGCTACACCTTC. Translation gives CASGTGDYYGYTF.

The V call is TRBV2, the J call TRBJ1-5, with D possibly being TRBD1 (6 bases). Germline CDR1 reads SNHLY; CDR2 reads FYNNEI. V lost 5 bases and J 6 bases, leaving 14 bases between the germline ends. This CDR3 is 14 amino acids long. The CDR3 here is CASSPGAGVQPQHF. CDR3 in DNA: TGTGCCAGCAGTCCTGGGGCAGGGGTTCAGCCCCAGCATTTT.

The chain combines TRBV6-1 with TRBJ2-7; perhaps TRBD1 as D (6 bases). The germline V and J ends were trimmed by 3 bases and 4 bases, with 10 bases remaining between them. Germline V CDR1 and CDR2: MNHNS, SASEGT. The CDR3 is 13 amino acids. The CDR3 spells CASSDRGEYEQYV. CDR3 nucleotide sequence: TGTGCCAGCAGTGACAGGGGCGAGTACGAGCAGTACGTC.

This chain uses TRBV7-8 with TRBJ1-1; no clear D. CDR1 is SGHVS and CDR2 is FQNEAQ in the germline V gene. CDR3 length equals 14 residues. Trimming removed 1 base at V and 3 bases at J, with 9 bases between. CDR3 bases: TGTGCCAGCAGCTTAGATTCCGGGTACACTGAAGCTTTCTTT. Encoded protein: CASSLDSGYTEAFF.

The rearrangement joins TRBV12-5 to TRBJ2-1, with 11 bases identical to TRBD2. Germline values: CDR1 LGHNT, CDR2 FRNRAP. This CDR3 is built from 16 residues. Trimming removed 5 bases from V and 7 bases from J; junction bases left unmatched: 10. The CDR3 DNA sequence: TGTGCTAGTGGTCCGCCATCTAGCGGGGGGAGAAATGAGCAGTTCTTC. Encoded protein: CASGPPSSGGRNEQFF.

The chain uses TRBV6-1 and TRBJ1-5, with TRBD1 as a possible D gene (6 bases). V shed 4 bases and J shed 0 bases, with 13 bases lying between them. CDR3 length equals 16 residues. Germline values: CDR1 MNHNS, CDR2 SASEGT. CDR3 coding DNA: TGTGCCAGCAGTGTAGGGGGAGGGATTAGCAATCAGCCCCAGCATTTT. The encoded protein is CASSVGGGISNQPQHF.

The chain uses TRBV11-2 and TRBJ1-6; 8 bases map to TRBD1. The CDR3 consists of 15 residues. Germline CDR1 reads SGHAT; CDR2 reads FQNNGV. The V gene end was trimmed by 4 bases and the J gene end by 9 bases; junction bases not matched to a gene: 8. The CDR3 DNA reads TGTGCCAGCAGCTCCAGAGGGACAGGCCTTTCACCCCTCCACTTT. Protein product: CASSSRGTGLSPLHF.

This chain joins TRBV18 and TRBJ2-5; D may be TRBD2 (5 bases). This CDR3 comprises 14 residues. Germline CDR1 and CDR2: KGHSH and LQKENI. V lost 3 bases to trimming and J lost 4 bases, with 12 bases between them. The CDR3 DNA follows: TGTGCCAGCTCACCCCGACGGGGAGCAGAGACCCAGTACTTC. Its translation is CASSPRRGAETQYF.

The chain uses TRBV6-1 and TRBJ2-7; 7 nucleotides match TRBD2. Germline-derived CDR1 and CDR2 are MNHNS and SASEGT. CDR3 length: 14 amino acids. Unmatched junction bases numbered 8, after V lost 6 bases and J lost 3 bases. This CDR3 reads CASSGTIEIYEQYV. The CDR3, as DNA: TGTGCCAGCAGCGGGACTATTGAAATCTACGAGCAGTACGTC.

V gene TRBV9 combines with J gene TRBJ2-1; 10 bases map to TRBD2. The V gene's germline CDR1 is SGDLS and CDR2 YYNGEE. V was clipped by 3 bases and J by 7 bases; unmatched bases: 7. This CDR3 is 15 amino acids long. The CDR3 region is CASSGASGGLNEQFF. The DNA of the CDR3 is TGTGCCAGCAGCGGGGCTAGCGGGGGCTTAAATGAGCAGTTCTTC.

V and J are TRBV7-9 and TRBJ2-5; 8 bases match TRBD2. The length of the CDR3 is 13 residues. The germline CDR1 and CDR2 sequences are SEHNR and FQNEAQ (reference sequence). The V gene end was trimmed by 5 bases and the J gene end by 4 bases; junction bases not matched to a gene: 3. The CDR3 sequence: CASSQLAGETQYF. The CDR3, as DNA: TGTGCCAGCAGCCAGCTAGCGGGAGAGACCCAGTACTTC.

V is TRBV2 and J is TRBJ1-5, with D possibly TRBD1 on 5 matching bases. The V gene's germline CDR1 is SNHLY and CDR2 FYNNEI. CDR3 length: 13 residues. The ends were cut back, 3 bases at V and 7 bases at J, with 10 bases in the middle. The CDR3 reads CASSDRVGQPQHF. The CDR3 region has the DNA TGTGCCAGCAGTGACAGGGTTGGACAGCCCCAGCATTTT.

The V and J genes are TRBV5-1 and TRBJ1-1, with TRBD1 identical over 9 bases. The CDR3 extends over 15 amino acids. The V segment lost 1 base and the J segment 1 base; nucleotides outside the gene matches: 2. The V gene's germline CDR1 is SGHRS and CDR2 YFSETQ. The CDR3 DNA reads as TGCGCCAGCAGCTTGAGGGGACAGGGGAACACTGAAGCTTTCTTT. Protein: CASSLRGQGNTEAFF.

The DNA of the CDR3 is TGTGCCAGCAGTCCTAGGAGCTCCTACAATGAGCAGTTCTTC. It translates to CASSPRSSYNEQFF. The chain has TRBV6-5 and TRBJ2-1; D is ambiguous. The CDR3 runs 14 residues. Per the germline V gene, CDR1 is MNHEY and CDR2 is SVGAGI. V was shortened by 5 bases and J by 0 bases, with 8 bases between the two germline ends.

Comments on this clone: The sample contains more than one DNA sequence encoding this CDR3. The V and J genes are TRBV27 and TRBJ2-2; the match to TRBD2 covers 13 bases. This CDR3 has 15 residues. Germline V CDR1 and CDR2: MNHEY, SMNVEV (reference sequence). Trimming at V came to 3 bases and at J to 8 bases, leaving 3 bases not matched to a gene. The CDR3 sequence is CASSFGTSGTGELFF. CDR3 bases: TGTGCCAGCAGTTTTGGGACTAGCGGGACAGGGGAGCTGTTTTTT.

The chain couples TRBV7-9 to TRBJ2-7; D perhaps matches TRBD2 (6 bases). Germline V lookup: CDR1 SEHNR, CDR2 FQNEAQ (reference sequence). Trimming cost V 2 bases and J 4 bases, with 12 bases left between them. This CDR3 is built from 14 residues. The CDR3 is CASSLQGGKYEQYF. CDR3 DNA: TGTGCCAGCAGCTTACAGGGAGGAAAGTACGAGCAGTACTTC.

The table lists this clone with many counts. The chain uses TRBV10-3 and TRBJ2-3; a possible D gene is TRBD2 (6 bases). The CDR3 runs to 13 residues. Germline CDR1 is ENHRY and CDR2 is SYGVKD. Trimming shortened V by 11 bases and J by 4 bases, and 16 bases separated the two germline ends. CDR3 residues: CAHAGGISDTQYF. CDR3 in DNA: TGTGCCCACGCGGGCGGGATCTCAGATACGCAGTATTTT.

This clone was seen just once. The chain recombines TRBV30 with TRBJ2-2; 9 bases are a match to TRBD1. Germline V gene lookup returns CDR1 GTSNPN and CDR2 SVGIG (reference sequence). The CDR3 spans 13 residues. Losses at the gene ends were 1 base for V and 6 bases for J; bases not matched to a gene: 0. The CDR3 bases are TGTGCCTGGAGTGGACAGGGGGCCGGGGAGCTGTTTTTT. Translation: CAWSGQGAGELFF.

The chain couples TRBV3-1 (or the pseudogene TRBV3-2) to TRBJ1-2; a weak D match, TRBD1 (5 bases). The germline V gene encodes CDR1 LGHDT and CDR2 YNNKEL (reference sequence). The CDR3 is made up of 13 amino acids. The germline V and J ends were trimmed by 4 bases and 2 bases, with 8 bases remaining between them. CDR3 amino acids: CASSPRTNYGYTF. The CDR3 DNA is TGTGCCAGCAGCCCTAGGACAAACTATGGCTACACCTTC.

DNA of the CDR3: TGTGCCAGCAGCCGCACAGGGGGCGCCCAGGAAAAACTGTTTTTT. The encoded protein is CASSRTGGAQEKLFF. This sequence joins TRBV11-2 and TRBJ1-4; 9 nucleotides agree with TRBD1. CDR3 size: 15 residues. Germline V gene lookup returns CDR1 SGHAT and CDR2 FQNNGV. V trimming: 5 bases; J trimming: 8 bases; junction bases outside the gene matches: 9.

This sequence joins TRBV19 and TRBJ1-6; D gene uncertain. The CDR3 spans 14 residues. V gave up 7 bases and J gave up 9 bases, with 16 bases separating them. The germline V gene has CDR1 LNHDA and CDR2 SQIVND (reference sequence). The CDR3: CASKPPRRGSPLHF. For the CDR3, the DNA is TGTGCCAGTAAACCCCCCCGGCGCGGTTCACCCCTCCACTTT.

The rearrangement uses TRBV10-1 and TRBJ2-3; 8 bases line up with TRBD2. Germline loops: CDR1 WNHNN, CDR2 SYGVQD (reference sequence). After removal of 4 bases from V and 2 bases from J, the junction contained 11 bases not matched to a gene. This CDR3 region has 17 residues. The CDR3 DNA follows: TGCGCCAGCAGTGGCGGGACGGGGGGGATTCTCACAGATACGCAGTATTTT. This encodes CASSGGTGGILTDTQYF.

The chain employs TRBV27 and TRBJ1-5; 9 bases agree with TRBD1. V dropped 5 bases and J dropped 5; count of bases not matched to a gene: 4. This CDR3 spans 14 amino acids. Per the germline V gene, CDR1 is MNHEY and CDR2 is SMNVEV (reference sequence). CDR3 sequence (DNA): TGTGCCAGCAGTCTCGGGACAGGGCATCAGCCCCAGCATTTT. This sequence encodes CASSLGTGHQPQHF.

V gene TRBV5-6 combines with J gene TRBJ1-2; D is ambiguous. V lost 2 bases and J 8 bases, leaving 19 bases between the germline ends. The CDR3 sequence is 15 residues long. The germline V gene encodes CDR1 SGHDT and CDR2 YYEEEE. CDR3 sequence reads: CASSFGGQEGRGYTF. The CDR3, as DNA: TGTGCCAGCAGCTTTGGTGGCCAGGAGGGCAGGGGCTACACCTTC.